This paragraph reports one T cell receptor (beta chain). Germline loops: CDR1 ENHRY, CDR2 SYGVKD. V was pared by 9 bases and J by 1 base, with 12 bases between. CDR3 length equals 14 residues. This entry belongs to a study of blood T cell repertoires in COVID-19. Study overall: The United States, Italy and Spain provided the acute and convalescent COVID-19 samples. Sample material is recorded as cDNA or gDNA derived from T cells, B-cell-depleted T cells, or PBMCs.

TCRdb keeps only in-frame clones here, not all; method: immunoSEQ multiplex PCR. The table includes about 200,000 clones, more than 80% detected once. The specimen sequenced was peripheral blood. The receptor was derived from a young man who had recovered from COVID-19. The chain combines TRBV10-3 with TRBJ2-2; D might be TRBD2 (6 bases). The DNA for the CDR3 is TGTGCCATGCGCGTGGGGGGGAACACCGGGGAGCTGTTTTTT. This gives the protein CAMRVGGNTGELFF.